This TCR beta chain was sequenced for a study of cytotoxic CD8 clonotypes in ibrutinib-treated CLL. Study-wide results and caveats: T-cell clonality at baseline went above that of age-matched healthy donors and rose and fell with circulating CD8+ T-cell counts.

V dropped 0 bases and J dropped 5 bases, with 9 bases sitting between them. The germline V gene has CDR1 SGDLS and CDR2 YYNGEE. The CDR3 sequence is 14 residues long. The intended depth for sequencing was 1 in 200,000 to 1 in 1 million T cells. Sequenced by immunoSEQ multiplex PCR; TCRdb stores in-frame clones only, minus some. The sample holds 150,000 or so clones, 79% seen once. Concerning this clone: What it binds is not known.

V is TRBV9 and J is TRBJ1-5; D unclear. The clonotype originates from a human donor with chronic lymphocytic leukemia. Specimen: PBMCs, collected after 12 months of ibrutinib treatment. In DNA, the CDR3 is TGTGCCAGCAGCGTAGAAGGGTTGGATCAGCCCCAGCATTTT. Translating it yields CASSVEGLDQPQHF.